This T cell receptor (beta chain) was observed in a study of vaccination and CD4 T cells after COVID-19. Stated treatment: roughly 10-day PBMC culture with coronavirus spike peptide pools or control peptides (ViraFEST assay). Expansion of antigen-specific T cells with peptide pools by ViraFEST preceded sequencing of TCRs. Sequence data for DNA of cultured CD4+ T cells were generated by the Oncomine TCR Beta short-read assay. TCRdb used MiXCR to reprocess the PCR reads, holding one entry per CDR3 protein. The data contain 13,000 to 15,000 distinct CDR3 sequences, approximately 30% of them singletons. This clonotype was found a few times. Its antigen remains unidentified. The CDR3 loop spans 14 amino acids. Trimming removed 2 bases at V and 6 bases at J, with 13 bases between. Germline values: CDR1 LGHNT, CDR2 FRNRAP.

The sample taken for sequencing was cultured CD4+ T cells from blood. The chain employs TRBV12-5 and TRBJ1-1; D is unresolved. This TCR was recovered from a human donor with COVID-19. The CDR3 sequence is CASGLPPGRPEAFF. The CDR3 DNA reads as TGTGCTAGTGGTTTGCCCCCCGGTCGCCCTGAAGCTTTCTTT.